This T cell receptor (beta chain) was profiled in a study of patients and donors after allogeneic stem cell transplantation (dated by TCRdb to about 2020). Here V drops 2 bases and J drops 1 base, and the junction holds 3 bases not matched to any gene. Including cysteine and phenylalanine, the CDR3 has 16 amino acids. The sequence is cut down to CDR3 DNA, 48 bases in frame from base 1. Receptors were amplified or captured by RT-PCR. Instrument on record: NextSeq 550. Starting from the raw public reads, TCRdb applied fastp trimming at Q25, assembled clones with MiXCR and retained in-frame beta chains. Each CDR3 protein gets just one entry, which takes the most common genes and DNA from the rows behind it. This sample lists roughly 940,000 distinct CDR3 sequences; more than 15% were detected once. The leading ten clones occupy 5% to 6.5% of the sample. About this clonotype: What antigen it recognizes has not been identified. Nothing much larger sits one base from this clone, and base qualities are not available.

The sequence was collected from a human donor who was either an allogeneic HSCT recipient or a stem cell or donor lymphocyte infusion donor (not recorded which). It is not recorded whose cells these are; they may come from a transplant donor. Sequenced input: blood, either unsorted or a sorted T cell fraction (not recorded which). The chain is encoded by TRBV12-3 or TRBV12-4 joined to TRBJ2-2, and 8 junctional nucleotides match TRBD1. The CDR3 is CASSLHRGMNTGELFF. Read as DNA, the sequence is TGTGCCAGCAGTTTACACAGGGGGATGAACACCGGGGAGCTGTTTTTT.